This T cell receptor (beta chain) is drawn from a study of cytomegalovirus exposure and HLA in healthy donors. PCR amplification relied on 60 Vbeta primers (plus 13 Jbeta primers). The assay was immunoSEQ multiplex PCR, and TCRdb's table has in-frame clones only and misses some. The sample includes more than 90,000 clones, under 85% of them seen just once. CDR1 and CDR2 (germline): SNHLY, FYNNEI. This CDR3 has 15 residues. Trimming took off 4 bases at V and 5 bases at J, with 12 bases between the two ends. Sequencing used PBMCs. The sequence was obtained from a middle-aged man in good health and CMV-seronegative. V usage is TRBV2 and J usage is TRBJ1-6; possibly TRBD1 for D (5 bases). The CDR3 DNA follows: TGTGCCAGCAGTGGGCAGGGAATAGATAATTCACCCCTCCACTTT. Translating gives CASSGQGIDNSPLHF.